The 8 T cell receptor beta chains presented below share a single source sample, sequenced in a study of blood T cell repertoires in COVID-19. TCRdb's table, derived via immunoSEQ multiplex PCR, lists solely in-frame clones and lacks some. Among roughly 81,000 clones listed, roughly 91% were seen once. Sequenced input: peripheral blood. These receptors were obtained from a woman between 45 and 65 years old in a cohort sampled during active COVID-19.

The CDR3 loop reads CASKQLARTGELFF. CDR3 DNA: TGTGCCAGCAAGCAGTTAGCGAGGACCGGGGAGCTGTTTTTT. The chain employs TRBV6-5 and TRBJ2-2, with a tentative D call TRBD2 (5 bases). Between the trimmed V and J ends, which lost 7 bases and 5 bases, there was a span of 14 bases. Germline V gene lookup returns CDR1 MNHEY and CDR2 SVGAGI. The length of the CDR3 is 14 residues.

The V call is TRBV5-1, the J call TRBJ1-3, with TRBD1 identical over 7 bases. V was clipped by 4 bases and J by 2 bases; unmatched bases: 3. The CDR3 covers 14 residues. The germline CDR1 and CDR2 sequences are SGHRS and YFSETQ. CDR3: CASSTGTAGNTIYF. CDR3 sequence (DNA): TGCGCCAGCAGCACCGGGACAGCTGGAAACACCATATATTTT.

CDR3 protein: CASKASGSNSYEQYF. In DNA form, the CDR3 reads TGTGCCAGCAAAGCTAGCGGGAGTAATTCCTACGAGCAGTACTTC. The chain links TRBV6-5 to TRBJ2-7; 10 nucleotides line up with TRBD2. CDR3 length: 15 amino acids. Germline V gene data show CDR1 as MNHEY and CDR2 as SVGAGI. V trimming: 7 bases; J trimming: 1 base; junction bases outside the gene matches: 7.

As DNA, the CDR3 is TGTGCCAGCAGCCTCGAGGGTAGCAGGCCTAACTATGGCTACACCTTC. Translating it yields CASSLEGSRPNYGYTF. The rearrangement joins TRBV16 to TRBJ1-2; D call uncertain. CDR3 length: 16 residues. Per the germline V gene, CDR1 is KGHSY and CDR2 is FQNENV. V dropped 4 bases and J dropped 0 bases, with 15 bases sitting between them. Filled out from reference TRBV16 and TRBJ1-2, the complete variable domain reads GEEVAQTPKHLVRGEGQKAKLYCAPIKGHSYVFWYQQVLKNEFKFLISFQNENVFDETGMPKERFSAKCLPNSPCSLEIQATKLEDSAVYFCASSLEGSRPNYGYTFGSGTRLTVV.

The gene calls are TRBV6-6 and TRBJ2-7; possible D gene TRBD1, 7 bases. This CDR3 has 15 residues. Germline V lookup: CDR1 MNHNY, CDR2 SVGAGI (reference sequence). V lost 6 bases, J lost 4 bases, and 19 bases lay in between. The CDR3 DNA sequence: TGTGCCAGCAGACAAACAGGGGCCGGGGGATACGAGCAGTACTTC. This encodes CASRQTGAGGYEQYF.

V gene TRBV27 combines with J gene TRBJ1-6; 11 bases fit TRBD1. Germline CDR1 MNHEY, CDR2 SMNVEV (reference sequence). With V trimmed by 3 bases and J by 2 bases, 9 bases remained unmatched. The length of the CDR3 is 19 residues. CDR3 coding DNA: TGTGCCAGCAGTTTCTCCTTCCGGGACAGGGGGACCTATAATTCACCCCTCCACTTT. Residues: CASSFSFRDRGTYNSPLHF.

The V call is TRBV5-1, the J call TRBJ2-1; the match to TRBD2 covers 15 bases. Germline V gene lookup returns CDR1 SGHRS and CDR2 YFSETQ. The CDR3 sequence is 17 residues long. V trimming: 3 bases; J trimming: 9 bases; junction bases outside the gene matches: 10. CDR3: CASSSGLAGGPVVEQFF. The DNA of the CDR3 is TGCGCCAGCAGCTCTGGACTAGCGGGAGGGCCGGTAGTTGAGCAGTTCTTC.

The chain has TRBV30 and TRBJ1-6; D is unresolved. In germline, CDR1 is GTSNPN, CDR2 SVGIG (reference sequence). Trimming stripped 3 bases from V and 7 bases from J, with 19 bases between. The CDR3 length is 16 residues. CDR3: CAWSAWRALGNSPLHF. The CDR3 coding sequence is TGTGCCTGGAGCGCCTGGAGGGCCTTGGGGAATTCACCCCTCCACTTT.